The clone carrying this T cell receptor (beta chain) was picked up a small number of times. The antigen remains unidentified. This entry comes from a study of T cell repertoires in aging, cancer and after chemotherapy. The germline V gene has CDR1 GTSNPN and CDR2 SVGIG (reference sequence). This CDR3 has 14 residues. V was clipped by 0 bases and J by 5 bases, with 14 bases between them. Overall study findings and caveats: Age-matched healthy donors had significantly more diverse, less clonal blood TCR repertoires than untreated cancer patients. In each cancer cohort, median generation probability increased across chemotherapy, suggesting thymic output rebounded. In healthy donors, age-related TCR diversity loss mainly reflected lost richness.

A mixed TRB-A/B primer pool amplified rearranged TRB by multiplex touch-down PCR. TCRdb passed the multiplex PCR reads through MiXCR, listing each CDR3 protein once. This sample carries several thousand distinct CDR3 sequences, around 59% of them seen once, and the ten largest clones take approximately 3.4%. The template was genomic DNA from peripheral blood, not RNA. The receptor was isolated from a human donor with a solid tumor. The source material was blood. The genes are TRBV30 and TRBJ2-7, with D perhaps assigned TRBD1 or TRBD2 (5 bases each). As DNA, the CDR3 is TGTGCCTGGAGTGTACTCAGGGAGAGTAACGAGCAGTACTTC. Residues: CAWSVLRESNEQYF. The full variable domain, its missing parts supplied by reference TRBV30 and TRBJ2-7, is SQTIHQWPATLVQPVGSPLSLECTVEGTSNPNLYWYRQAAGRGLQLLFYSVGIGQISSEVPQNLSASRPQDRQFILSSKKLLLSDSGFYLCAWSVLRESNEQYFGPGTRLTVT.